These 27 T cell receptor beta chains originate from one sample sequenced in a study of beta chain features in type 1 diabetes. Study-level findings and limits: Across all four CD4+ subsets, people with type 1 diabetes showed modestly shorter TCRB CDR3s.

TCRB transcripts that were expressed got sequenced, as all of the isolated RNA had been reverse transcribed. The method was immunoSEQ multiplex PCR; TCRdb's version includes in-frame clones alone and lacks a portion of them. The sample includes some 150,000 clones, 7% to 9.5% of them seen just once. What these receptors recognize is not known. Sequencing was done on a sample of central memory CD4+ T cells from blood. The receptors stem from a woman aged 30 to 39 with type 1 diabetes.

This clone has only a few counts. This chain uses TRBV11-3 with TRBJ2-1; 9 bases agree with TRBD1. V lost 3 bases, J lost 8 bases, and 5 bases stayed unmatched. The CDR3 is 14 amino acids. Germline lookup yields CDR1 SGHNT and CDR2 YENEEA. The CDR3 is CASSFTGGGDEQFF. The CDR3 nucleotides read TGTGCCAGCAGCTTCACAGGGGGCGGCGATGAGCAGTTCTTC.

The V and J genes are TRBV2 and TRBJ1-1, with D perhaps matching TRBD1 (6 bases). This CDR3 spans 14 amino acids. CDR1 and CDR2 from the germline V gene are SNHLY and FYNNEI. Trimming left V 7 bases short and J 0 bases short, with 12 bases between. As DNA, the CDR3 is TGTGCCAGCATGACGGACAGCATGAACACTGAAGCTTTCTTT. Translated: CASMTDSMNTEAFF.

V and J are TRBV15 and TRBJ1-3, with a possible D match to TRBD1 (6 bases). Germline CDR1 LNHNV, CDR2 YYDKDF (reference sequence). CDR3 length: 16 residues. Trimming took 3 bases from V and 0 from J, leaving 12 bases between them. The CDR3 nucleotides are TGTGCCACCAGCAGGGAGACAGGCTACTCTGGAAACACCATATATTTT. This translates into CATSRETGYSGNTIYF.

The genes are TRBV6-1 and TRBJ2-7; possible D gene TRBD2, 5 bases. The CDR3 covers 14 residues. The V end lost 0 bases, the J end lost 3 bases, and 9 bases lay between the germline ends. Germline V CDR1 and CDR2: MNHNS, SASEGT. CDR3 sequence reads: CASSEAASIYEQYF. DNA of the CDR3: TGTGCCAGCAGTGAAGCGGCTAGCATCTACGAGCAGTACTTC.

V usage is TRBV6-5 and J usage is TRBJ1-1; no clear D gene. The germline gives CDR1 MNHEY, CDR2 SVGAGI. This CDR3 region has 16 residues. Trimming shortened V by 0 bases and J by 5 bases, and 16 bases separated the two germline ends. The CDR3 region has the DNA TGTGCCAGCAGTTACTCCGGCAGTCGAGTCGGGACTGAAGCTTTCTTT. Residues: CASSYSGSRVGTEAFF.

A few counts support this clone. CDR3: CASSSQGSNYGYTF. Here the CDR3 DNA reads TGCGCCAGCAGCTCACAGGGGTCTAACTATGGCTACACCTTC. This sequence joins TRBV5-1 and TRBJ1-2, with TRBD1 matching 7 bases. Germline V gene data show CDR1 as SGHRS and CDR2 as YFSETQ. J was trimmed by 0 bases and V by 3 bases; bases with no gene match: 2. The CDR3 runs 14 residues.

The sample holds a few counts of this clone. The chain couples TRBV15 to TRBJ1-4; tentatively, D is TRBD1 (6 bases). The V end was cut by 3 bases, the J end by 6 bases, with 14 bases between. The CDR3 length is 15 residues. CDR1 and CDR2 from the germline V gene are LNHNV and YYDKDF (reference sequence). CDR3: CATSRTGSKDEKLFF. In DNA form, the CDR3 reads TGTGCCACCAGCAGGACAGGTTCCAAGGATGAAAAACTGTTTTTT. The entire variable domain, with the rest obtained from reference TRBV15 and TRBJ1-4, is as follows: DAMVIQNPRYQVTQFGKPVTLSCSQTLNHNVMYWYQQKSSQAPKLLFHYYDKDFNNEADTPDNFQSRRPNTSFCFLDIRSPGLGDTAMYLCATSRTGSKDEKLFFGSGTQLSVL.

The rearrangement uses TRBV28 and TRBJ2-1; D ambiguous. V was cut by 5 bases and J by 4 bases, with 12 bases left in between. The CDR3 has 14 amino acids. The germline gives CDR1 MDHEN, CDR2 SYDVKM. CDR3 DNA: TGTGCCAGCAGTGTCGCTGCCAGTTACAATGAGCAGTTCTTC. Its protein product is CASSVAASYNEQFF.

This clone was seen a handful of times. The chain recombines TRBV25-1 with TRBJ2-3; D gene ambiguous. Germline CDR1 reads MGHDK; CDR2 reads SYGVNS. Trimming removed 1 base from V and 2 bases from J, with 7 bases in between. This CDR3 is built from 14 residues. The CDR3 DNA sequence: TGTGCCAGCAGTGAATGGGCTCTCACAGATACGCAGTATTTT. Protein: CASSEWALTDTQYF.

A few counts support this clone. The chain carries TRBV2 and TRBJ2-7, with 9 bases matching TRBD1. This CDR3 spans 15 amino acids. Unmatched junction bases numbered 8, after V lost 5 bases and J lost 3 bases. Germline V gene data show CDR1 as SNHLY and CDR2 as FYNNEI. The CDR3 here is CASSLGQGGYYEQYF. The CDR3 nucleotides are TGTGCCAGCAGTCTGGGACAGGGAGGGTACTACGAGCAGTACTTC.

CDR3 sequence (DNA): TGTGCCAGCAGCTTGGCAGGGGATGGCGCAGATACGCAGTATTTT. Translating it yields CASSLAGDGADTQYF. V and J are TRBV5-4 and TRBJ2-3, with D perhaps matching TRBD1 (6 bases). This CDR3 contains 15 residues. The V end was cut by 0 bases, the J end by 4 bases, with 12 bases between. Per the germline V gene, CDR1 is SGHNT and CDR2 is YYREEE (reference sequence).

The V gene is TRBV28, the J gene TRBJ2-4; tentatively, D is TRBD2 (7 bases). Germline-derived CDR1 and CDR2 are MDHEN and SYDVKM. CDR3 length: 14 amino acids. V lost 6 bases and J lost 7, with 16 bases in between. DNA of the CDR3: TGTGCCAGCAGAGAACAGGGCGGGAGTAACATTCAGTACTTC. This sequence encodes CASREQGGSNIQYF. Supplemented by reference TRBV28 and TRBJ2-4, the full variable domain reads DVKVTQSSRYLVKRTGEKVFLECVQDMDHENMFWYRQDPGLGLRLIYFSYDVKMKEKGDIPEGYSVSREKKERFSLILESASTNQTSMYLCASREQGGSNIQYFGAGTRLSVL.

This sequence joins TRBV9 and TRBJ1-4; a possible D gene is TRBD1 (5 bases). The CDR3 sequence is 14 residues long. The germline gives CDR1 SGDLS, CDR2 YYNGEE. Trimming cost V 1 base and J 10 bases, with 14 bases left between them. The CDR3 is CASSVYGGDGKLFF. CDR3 nucleotides: TGTGCCAGCAGCGTATATGGGGGGGACGGAAAACTGTTTTTT.

CDR3 sequence reads: CSVGWDRGRDTQYF. The CDR3 DNA is TGCAGCGTTGGATGGGACAGGGGTAGAGATACGCAGTATTTT. J is TRBJ2-3 and V is TRBV29-1; 10 positions agree with TRBD1. Trimming removed 4 bases from V and 5 bases from J; junction bases left unmatched: 6. Germline V gene data show CDR1 as SQVTM and CDR2 as ANQGSEA. The CDR3 is 14 amino acids.

This clone was recorded a few times. The chain employs TRBV29-1 and TRBJ2-1; D uncertain. The germline V gene encodes CDR1 SQVTM and CDR2 ANQGSEA. The CDR3 totals 14 residues. V was cut by 3 bases and J by 0 bases, with 9 bases left in between. Here the CDR3 DNA reads TGCAGCGTTGAGGTGCTGAGCTCCTACAATGAGCAGTTCTTC. Protein sequence: CSVEVLSSYNEQFF.

V is TRBV29-1 and J is TRBJ2-5; TRBD1 might be the D (5 bases). V was cut by 1 base and J by 0 bases, with 15 bases left in between. This CDR3 region has 16 residues. Germline V gene lookup returns CDR1 SQVTM and CDR2 ANQGSEA. CDR3 sequence (DNA): TGCAGCGTTGAAGGCGTCTCGGACAACTACCAAGAGACCCAGTACTTC. Translation: CSVEGVSDNYQETQYF.

In this sample, this clone turned up a few times. The chain links TRBV1 to TRBJ2-5; the D call TRBD1 from the table was never checked on the DNA. TRBV1 is a pseudogene locus. The length of the CDR3 is 15 residues. CDR3: CTNTIGPGHEETQYF. CDR3 DNA sequence: TGCACCAACACCATTGGCCCGGGACACGAAGAGACCCAGTACTTC.

This chain links TRBV5-1 with TRBJ2-1; TRBD2 aligns across 10 bases. V shed 0 bases and J 6 bases; nucleotides not matched to a gene: 3. CDR1 is SGHRS, CDR2 YFSETQ, per germline. CDR3 size: 15 residues. The CDR3 nucleotides read TGCGCCAGCAGCTTGGAGGCTAGCGGGAGCAATGAGCAGTTCTTC. This translates into CASSLEASGSNEQFF.

This clone was counted only a few times. V is TRBV7-2 and J is TRBJ1-1; no reliable D call. The germline V and J ends were trimmed by 5 bases and 4 bases, with 11 bases remaining between them. Germline V gene lookup returns CDR1 SGHTA and CDR2 FQGNSA. CDR3 size: 13 residues. CDR3 bases: TGTGCCAGCAGCCTTTCGAGGGTCACTGAAGCTTTCTTT. This translates into CASSLSRVTEAFF.

This clone showed up many times. V usage is TRBV10-3 and J usage is TRBJ2-7; 7 bases map to TRBD1. Germline V gene data show CDR1 as ENHRY and CDR2 as SYGVKD. This CDR3 region has 15 residues. With 2 bases clipped from V and 4 bases from J, the junction kept 8 bases outside the gene matches. In DNA, the CDR3 is TGTGCCATCAGTGAGAGGGGGCGGAGTAGTTACGAGCAGTACTTC. This encodes CAISERGRSSYEQYF.

About this clone itself: A read error may account for a junction end that differs from germline. The chain carries TRBV4-1 and TRBJ2-7; the D gene is possibly TRBD1 (6 bases). There are 14 residues in the CDR3. Germline-derived CDR1 and CDR2 are MGHRA and YSYEKL. The CDR3 sequence is CASSVLVQGYGQYF. The CDR3 nucleotides are TGCGCCAGCAGCGTACTCGTGCAGGGGTACGGGCAGTACTTC.

The chain has TRBV5-6 and TRBJ2-1; 10 positions match TRBD2. The CDR3 contains 15 residues. CDR1 SGHDT and CDR2 YYEEEE come from the germline V gene. The trim removed 4 bases at V and 5 bases at J, leaving 6 bases unmatched. The DNA of the CDR3 is TGTGCCAGCAGCCCTAGCGGGAGAGGGCACAATGAGCAGTTCTTC. Translating it yields CASSPSGRGHNEQFF.

V and J are TRBV9 and TRBJ2-1; 10 bases line up with TRBD1. Germline CDR1 reads SGDLS; CDR2 reads YYNGEE. V dropped 0 bases and J dropped 5; count of bases not matched to a gene: 5. CDR3 length equals 16 residues. The CDR3 loop is CASSVAMGQGHNEQFF. The CDR3 nucleotides are TGTGCCAGCAGCGTAGCGATGGGACAGGGGCACAATGAGCAGTTCTTC.

CDR3 DNA sequence: TGTGCCAGTAGCGGGACAGGCGGGGCCTACGAGCAGTACTTC. Translation: CASSGTGGAYEQYF. V and J are TRBV19 and TRBJ2-7; 8 bases line up with TRBD1. The germline V gene encodes CDR1 LNHDA and CDR2 SQIVND (reference sequence). There are 14 residues in the CDR3. J lost 2 bases, V lost 6 bases, and 6 bases had no gene match.

CDR3 protein: CASSKVSNSPIPSYEQYF. CDR3 sequence (DNA): TGTGCCAGCAGCAAAGTCTCCAACAGCCCAATCCCTTCCTACGAGCAGTACTTC. This rearrangement joins TRBV7-2 to TRBJ2-7; no definite D call. The germline V and J ends were trimmed by 5 bases and 1 base, with 24 bases remaining between them. This CDR3 contains 18 residues. Germline CDR1 reads SGHTA; CDR2 reads FQGNSA.

This clone turned up a few times. V is TRBV18 and J is TRBJ2-7, with D unclear. V shed 5 bases and J shed 0 bases, with 11 bases lying between them. Germline CDR1 and CDR2: KGHSH and LQKENI. CDR3 length: 14 residues. This chain's CDR3 is CASSAYGYSYEQYF. The DNA of the CDR3 is TGTGCCAGCTCAGCGTACGGGTACTCCTACGAGCAGTACTTC.

This chain uses TRBV28 with TRBJ1-2; no definite D call. This CDR3 region has 11 residues. The V end was cut by 6 bases, the J end by 4 bases, with 6 bases between. Per germline, CDR1 MDHEN and CDR2 SYDVKM. This CDR3 reads CASRNSYGYTF. The CDR3 bases are TGTGCCAGCAGGAACAGCTATGGCTACACCTTC.